The 19 T cell receptor beta chains presented below share a single source sample, sequenced in a study of beta chain features in type 1 diabetes. Notes on the study in general: All four CD4+ subsets of Type 1 diabetes patients contained TCRB CDR3s that were moderately but significantly shorter.

The study reverse transcribed the entire isolated RNA, so it sequenced expressed TCRB transcripts. Clones were read by immunoSEQ multiplex PCR, and TCRdb kept only the in-frame ones, dropping some. Here the sample spans around 690,000 clones, around 12% being singletons. No cognate antigen is known for these TCRs. The sequenced material came from naive CD4+ T cells from blood. Source of these receptors: a man aged 30-40 years with type 1 diabetes.

The CDR3 here is CASSLGQRGLFF. The CDR3 DNA reads as TGTGCCAGCAGTCTGGGACAGCGGGGGCTGTTTTTT. The chain joins TRBV2 to TRBJ2-2; tentatively, D is TRBD1 or TRBD2 (7 bases each). The germline V gene has CDR1 SNHLY and CDR2 FYNNEI. V shed 5 bases and J shed 13 bases, with 14 bases lying between them. CDR3 length: 12 amino acids. The full variable domain, its missing parts supplied by reference TRBV2 and TRBJ2-2, is EPEVTQTPSHQVTQMGQEVILRCVPISNHLYFYWYRQILGQKVEFLVSFYNNEISEKSEIFDDQFSVERPDGSNFTLKIRSTKLEDSAMYFCASSLGQRGLFFGEGSRLTVL.

This clone was found a few times. The V and J genes are TRBV7-9 and TRBJ2-6; D gene unclear. With 5 bases removed from V and 0 bases from J, the gap between germline ends came to 8 bases. Germline assignment: CDR1 SEHNR and CDR2 FQNEAQ (reference sequence). The CDR3 is made up of 15 amino acids. The CDR3 nucleotides read TGTGCCAGCAGCCTAGTGGGCTCTGGGGCCAACGTCCTGACTTTC. This codes for CASSLVGSGANVLTF.

The V and J genes are TRBV5-1 and TRBJ2-5; the match to TRBD1 covers 7 bases. The CDR3 contains 12 residues. Germline V gene data show CDR1 as SGHRS and CDR2 as YFSETQ. The ends lost 5 bases at V and 9 bases at J; junction bases unmatched: 7. CDR3: CASSTDRLAQYF. CDR3 in DNA: TGCGCCAGCAGTACGGACAGGCTAGCCCAGTACTTC.

The rearrangement links TRBV29-1 to TRBJ2-1; 12 bases are shared with TRBD2. After removal of 5 bases from V and 7 bases from J, the junction contained 6 bases not matched to a gene. The germline gives CDR1 SQVTM, CDR2 ANQGSEA. This CDR3 spans 14 amino acids. As DNA, the CDR3 is TGCAGCGTTACGACTAGCGGGGGTGGGAATGAGCAGTTCTTC. Protein sequence: CSVTTSGGGNEQFF.

The rearrangement joins TRBV18 to TRBJ2-7; D is unresolved. V dropped 3 bases and J dropped 5 bases, with 17 bases sitting between them. The germline CDR1 and CDR2 sequences are KGHSH and LQKENI. The CDR3 has 15 residues. The CDR3 DNA reads TGTGCCAGCTCACCGGGGAAGGGAATGGGCGACGAGCAGTACTTC. Translated: CASSPGKGMGDEQYF.

This rearrangement joins TRBV4-2 to TRBJ1-4, with D hard to call. V dropped 1 base and J dropped 7 bases, with 16 bases sitting between them. The length of the CDR3 is 16 residues. Germline V gene sequence: CDR1 LGHNA, CDR2 YNFKEQ. This chain's CDR3 is CASSQVLPALGEKLFF. CDR3 in DNA: TGTGCCAGCAGCCAAGTGTTACCCGCTCTCGGTGAAAAACTGTTTTTT.

The gene calls are TRBV5-6 and TRBJ1-5; maybe TRBD1 (6 bases). CDR1 is SGHDT and CDR2 is YYEEEE in the germline V gene. The CDR3 length is 15 residues. Between the trimmed V and J ends, which lost 4 bases and 5 bases, there was a span of 16 bases. The DNA of the CDR3 is TGTGCCAGCAGCCTATTGGGGGGGCAGGATCAGCCCCAGCATTTT. As protein: CASSLLGGQDQPQHF.

The gene calls are TRBV28 and TRBJ2-5; 10 nucleotides match TRBD1. Germline values: CDR1 MDHEN, CDR2 SYDVKM. Trimming took 5 bases from V and 4 from J; bases not matched to a gene: 4. The CDR3 consists of 14 residues. For the CDR3, the DNA is TGTGCCAGCAGTGGGACAGGGGAGGCAGAGACCCAGTACTTC. Amino acid sequence: CASSGTGEAETQYF.

This clone showed up just a few times. The chain is built from TRBV4-3 and TRBJ1-3; D is unclear. V lost 1 base, J lost 4 bases, and 8 bases lay in between. This CDR3 is built from 14 residues. The germline CDR1 and CDR2 sequences are LGHNA and YSLEER. CDR3 loop: CASSQAHQGNTIYF. The CDR3 region has the DNA TGCGCCAGCAGCCAAGCACATCAGGGAAACACCATATATTTT.

This clone was observed a handful of times. The genes are TRBV10-3 and TRBJ2-3; weak D call: TRBD2 (5 bases). The CDR3 length is 12 residues. Between the trimmed V and J ends, which lost 8 bases and 4 bases, there was a span of 10 bases. Per the germline V gene, CDR1 is ENHRY and CDR2 is SYGVKD. DNA for the CDR3: TGTGCCATCGGGAGTGGCGCAGATACGCAGTATTTT. Translated, it gives CAIGSGADTQYF.

This sequence joins TRBV19 and TRBJ1-5; 8 bases agree with TRBD1. The ends lost 5 bases at V and 7 bases at J; junction bases unmatched: 13. Germline V gene data show CDR1 as LNHDA and CDR2 as SQIVND (reference sequence). This CDR3 comprises 16 residues. CDR3 sequence: CASSGSGGPLGQPQHF. Here the CDR3 DNA reads TGTGCCAGTAGTGGGTCAGGGGGCCCTCTGGGGCAGCCCCAGCATTTT.

This clone was seen more than once but under ten times. The rearrangement links TRBV10-2 to TRBJ2-3; D ambiguous. The CDR3 has 11 amino acids. Trimming removed 6 bases from V and 5 bases from J, with 6 bases in between. Germline CDR1 and CDR2: WSHSY and SAAADI. CDR3 in amino acids: CASRERDTQYF. Written as DNA, the CDR3 is TGCGCCAGCAGGGAAAGAGATACGCAGTATTTT.

V usage is TRBV29-1 and J usage is TRBJ1-1, with D possibly being TRBD1 (5 bases). This CDR3 region has 14 residues. V was shortened by 6 bases and J by 1 base, with 15 bases between the two germline ends. CDR1 and CDR2 from the germline V gene are SQVTM and ANQGSEA. CDR3 in DNA: TGCAGCGTGGCCCGGGACGGGCAGAACACTGAAGCTTTCTTT. Protein: CSVARDGQNTEAFF.

J is TRBJ1-4 and V is TRBV12-5; D perhaps matches TRBD1 (5 bases). Germline-derived CDR1 and CDR2 are LGHNT and FRNRAP. This CDR3 spans 15 amino acids. Trimming removed 5 bases at V and 6 bases at J, with 16 bases between. The CDR3 DNA is TGTGCTAGTGGTCCGGGGGACTTGCCGGATGAAAAACTGTTTTTT. Translation gives CASGPGDLPDEKLFF.

This chain links TRBV5-4 with TRBJ2-5; 7 bases fit TRBD1. CDR1 and CDR2 from the germline V gene are SGHNT and YYREEE (reference sequence). This CDR3 contains 15 residues. J lost 2 bases, V lost 1 base, and 5 bases had no gene match. The CDR3 coding sequence is TGTGCCAGCAGCTTGAGAAACAGGGGACAAGAGACCCAGTACTTC. Protein: CASSLRNRGQETQYF.

The V and J genes are TRBV7-2 and TRBJ1-6, with 10 bases fitting TRBD1. The J segment lost 0 bases and the V segment lost 10 bases, leaving 3 bases of the junction unmatched. Germline V gene sequence: CDR1 SGHTA, CDR2 FQGNSA. There are 15 residues in the CDR3. In nucleotides, the CDR3 is TGTGCCACCGGGACAGGGGCCTCCTATAATTCACCCCTCCACTTT. This translates into CATGTGASYNSPLHF. Full variable domain (missing parts from reference TRBV7-2 and TRBJ1-6): GAGVSQSPSNKVTEKGKDVELRCDPISGHTALYWYRQSLGQGLEFLIYFQGNSAPDKSGLPSDRFSAERTGGSVSTLTIQRTQQEDSAVYLCATGTGASYNSPLHFGNGTRLTVT.

A few counts support this clone. The chain is built from TRBV5-1 and TRBJ2-1; D unclear. Germline V gene sequence: CDR1 SGHRS, CDR2 YFSETQ. Trimming pared 4 bases from V and 9 bases from J, leaving 11 bases between. CDR3 length: 12 amino acids. The CDR3 here is CASSPGYGEQFF. Here the CDR3 DNA reads TGCGCCAGCAGCCCAGGCTACGGTGAGCAGTTCTTC.

This chain uses TRBV10-3 with TRBJ2-1, with 7 bases fitting TRBD2. In germline, CDR1 is ENHRY, CDR2 SYGVKD. There are 13 residues in the CDR3. The V segment lost 3 bases and the J segment 8 bases; nucleotides outside the gene matches: 4. The CDR3 here is CAISDGTKDEQFF. As DNA, the CDR3 is TGTGCCATCAGTGATGGGACTAAGGATGAGCAGTTCTTC.

In this sample, this clone turned up a few times. The chain is built from TRBV19 and TRBJ1-2; 7 nucleotides line up with TRBD1. V lost 6 bases, J lost 2 bases, and 3 bases stayed unmatched. The CDR3 has 13 amino acids. The germline V gene encodes CDR1 LNHDA and CDR2 SQIVND (reference sequence). The CDR3 loop is CASSLQGNYGYTF. The CDR3 DNA sequence: TGTGCCAGTAGCCTACAGGGGAACTATGGCTACACCTTC.